The rows below give T cell receptor beta chains drawn from one sample of a study of human T cells and chemical hapten exposure. TCRdb re-derived calls from the RACE reads in MiXCR, one entry per CDR3 protein. In the table there are 380,000 or so distinct CDR3 sequences, about 4.8% of which are singletons. The sample was whole blood, taken in connection with sensitization to the hapten diphenylcyclopropenone (DPC). The receptors shown here come from a woman between 45 and 60 years old with alopecia areata. Some clones in this sample may be carry-over from other donors' samples. Both conserved end residues are part of each CDR3. A D gene is named only where the DNA matches it firmly. Clone size is shown for a subset of rows, as once, few, many or a class of expanded clone.

d_call	v_call	clone_size	cdr3_length	j_call	cdr3_nt	cdr3_aa
.	TRBV2	.	15	TRBJ1-4	TGTGCCAGCAGTGAAGGTCGCGTCTTAAATGAAAAACTGTTTTTT	CASSEGRVLNEKLFF
.	TRBV6-2/TRBV6-3	many	15	TRBJ1-2	TGTGCCAGCAGTTCATATTCACAGGGAAGCTATGGCTACACCTTC	CASSSYSQGSYGYTF
.	TRBV7-2	many	16	TRBJ2-2	TGTGCCAGCAGCCTTTTAGCGGTCGGGGACACCGGGGAGCTGTTTTTT	CASSLLAVGDTGELFF
.	TRBV25-1	many	15	TRBJ2-1	TGTGCCAGCAGTGTGCGGAGGGGGCAGGTCCATGAGCAGTTCTTC	CASSVRRGQVHEQFF
.	TRBV13	few	13	TRBJ2-7	TGTGCCAGCAGCTCAGCAGCAGCAGGCGAGCAGTACTTC	CASSSAAAGEQYF
.	TRBV12-3/TRBV12-4	few	15	TRBJ1-2	TGTGCCAGCAGTTATGGGAGAGCCGGAAACTATGGCTACACCTTC	CASSYGRAGNYGYTF
.	TRBV7-9	.	13	TRBJ1-1	TGTGCCAGCAGCTCGTCCCGGGACCTTGAAGCTTTCTTT	CASSSSRDLEAFF
TRBD1	TRBV2	many	13	TRBJ2-5	TGTGCCAGCAGTCTCGGACAGGTAGAGACCCAGTACTTC	CASSLGQVETQYF
TRBD1	TRBV4-1	many	16	TRBJ1-2	TGCGCCAGCAGCCAAGCTGGGACAGGTGGTCCGTCTGGCTACACCTTC	CASSQAGTGGPSGYTF
.	TRBV9	.	16	TRBJ2-7	TGTGCCAGCAGCGTAGATCAGGAAGGCTACAGCAACGAGCAGTACTTC	CASSVDQEGYSNEQYF
.	TRBV9	many	14	TRBJ2-5	TGTGCCAGCAGCGTCGGGGGGCCCCAAGAGACCCAGTACTTC	CASSVGGPQETQYF
.	TRBV5-1	many	15	TRBJ1-1	TGCGCCAGCAGCTTGGCCCCAGGAGTGAACACTGAAGCTTTCTTT	CASSLAPGVNTEAFF
TRBD2	TRBV6-6	many	11	TRBJ2-7	TGTGCCAGCAGTCCCGGGACTAAGCAGTACTTC	CASSPGTKQYF
TRBD1	TRBV7-2	few	13	TRBJ2-7	TGTGCCAGCACCACTCGACAGGGGGTCGAGCAGTACTTC	CASTTRQGVEQYF
.	TRBV3-1	many	16	TRBJ1-3	TGTGCCAGCAGCCAAGATCGCGCAGAATCTGGAAACACCATATATTTT	CASSQDRAESGNTIYF
.	TRBV5-1	many	15	TRBJ2-6	TGCGCCACCGACACCGGGTCCTCTGGGGCCAACGTCCTGACTTTC	CATDTGSSGANVLTF
TRBD1	TRBV29-1	many	14	TRBJ2-1	TGCAGCGTTGAGGGCAGGGGGCCTTACAATGAGCAGTTCTTC	CSVEGRGPYNEQFF
TRBD2	TRBV7-9	many	13	TRBJ2-7	TGTGCCAGCAGCGGGACTAGCGGCTACGAGCAGTACTTC	CASSGTSGYEQYF
.	TRBV9	.	16	TRBJ2-3	TGTGCCAGCAGCGTAGGAGCACCTAGCGGCACAGATACGCAGTATTTT	CASSVGAPSGTDTQYF
.	TRBV12-3/TRBV12-4	.	13	TRBJ2-1	TGTGCCAGCAGTCCCGGGGCGGGACTTGAGCAGTTCTTC	CASSPGAGLEQFF
.	TRBV12-5	many	13	TRBJ1-5	TGTGCTAGTGGTCCGGACGGAAATCAGCCCCAGCATTTT	CASGPDGNQPQHF
.	TRBV12-3/TRBV12-4	few	13	TRBJ1-2	TGTGCCAGCAGTTTACCCCAGGGGTATGGCTACACCTTC	CASSLPQGYGYTF
.	TRBV29-1	few	12	TRBJ2-7	TGCAGCGCCGCCGGGGCTACCGGCGAGCAGTACTTC	CSAAGATGEQYF
.	TRBV3-1	few	17	TRBJ2-1	TGTGCCAGCAGCCAAGGTTGGGGCTGGAGCTCCTACAATGAGCAGTTCTTC	CASSQGWGWSSYNEQFF
.	TRBV12-3/TRBV12-4	.	12	TRBJ1-2	TGTGCCAGCAGCCTTTCGAAAGGCGGCTACACCTTC	CASSLSKGGYTF
.	TRBV20-1	many	13	TRBJ2-7	TGCAGTGCACTTAAGGCTAGCGCCTACGAGCAGTACTTC	CSALKASAYEQYF
.	TRBV28	few	16	TRBJ1-2	TGTGCCAGCAGTTTATATGGGGGCCAAGCTAACTATGGCTACACCTTC	CASSLYGGQANYGYTF
TRBD2	TRBV6-2/TRBV6-3	.	17	TRBJ2-4	TGTGCCAGCAGTTACTCCCGTCGACTAGCGGGAAGGGACATTCAGTACTTC	CASSYSRRLAGRDIQYF
TRBD1	TRBV19	many	16	TRBJ2-7	TGTGCCAGTAGTCGGGGACAGGGAGAGCTGGGCTACGAGCAGTACTTC	CASSRGQGELGYEQYF
TRBD2	TRBV7-2	.	17	TRBJ2-5	TGTGCCAGCAGCTTAGTATCGTGGGCTAGCGGGCAAGAGACCCAGTACTTC	CASSLVSWASGQETQYF
.	TRBV20-1	few	15	TRBJ2-3	TGCAGTGCTAGAGTATACGGCTTGAGCACAGATACGCAGTATTTT	CSARVYGLSTDTQYF
.	TRBV9	.	16	TRBJ1-1	TGTGCCAGCAGCGTCCACAGCCAGGGGCGCGGAACTGAAGCTTTCTTT	CASSVHSQGRGTEAFF
TRBD2	TRBV6-6	many	15	TRBJ2-1	TGTGCCAGCAGTACGGGGACTAGCGGGGGGGCCTTCCAGTTCTTC	CASSTGTSGGAFQFF
TRBD1	TRBV19	.	15	TRBJ2-3	TGTGCCAGTCGGACAGGGGGCCGCACCGCAGATACGCAGTATTTT	CASRTGGRTADTQYF
.	TRBV12-3/TRBV12-4	many	12	TRBJ1-4	TGTGCCAGCAGTTTGAGATTGGAAAAACTGTTTTTT	CASSLRLEKLFF
.	TRBV27	few	13	TRBJ1-2	TGTGCCAGCAGTTTAGACAGATTCTATGGCTACACCTTC	CASSLDRFYGYTF
.	TRBV13	many	14	TRBJ2-5	TGTGCCAGCAGCTTCCTGGACAGACAAGAGACCCAGTACTTC	CASSFLDRQETQYF
.	TRBV18	many	14	TRBJ2-5	TGTGCCAGCTCACCCGGGGGTACCCGAGAGACCCAGTACTTC	CASSPGGTRETQYF
TRBD1	TRBV5-4	many	12	TRBJ1-2	TGTGCCAGCAGTTCGGACAGGGACGGCTACACCTTC	CASSSDRDGYTF
TRBD1	TRBV2	many	16	TRBJ2-7	TGTGCCAGCACTCCGGACTTCGGGACAGGGTCCTACGAGCAGTACTTC	CASTPDFGTGSYEQYF
.	TRBV27	.	13	TRBJ1-1	TGTGCCAGCACGACGGTCGGGCACACTGAAGCTTTCTTT	CASTTVGHTEAFF
TRBD2	TRBV11-1	many	15	TRBJ2-1	TGTGCCAGCAGCTTATCCGGGGGGGCATACAATGAGCAGTTCTTC	CASSLSGGAYNEQFF
TRBD1	TRBV2	few	14	TRBJ1-6	TGTGCCAGACAAGGGACAGCGCTAAATTCACCCCTCCACTTT	CARQGTALNSPLHF
.	TRBV6-5	.	17	TRBJ2-7	TGTGCCAGCAGTCCCTCCCCGAGGATACGGTTCTCCTACGAGCAGTACTTC	CASSPSPRIRFSYEQYF
TRBD2	TRBV9	few	16	TRBJ2-3	TGTGCCAGCAGCGATGGACTAGCGGGAATCACAGATACGCAGTATTTT	CASSDGLAGITDTQYF
TRBD2	TRBV7-2	many	17	TRBJ2-6	TGTGCCAGCAGCTTTTCGGGAGGGTACTCTGGGGCCAACGTCCTGACTTTC	CASSFSGGYSGANVLTF
TRBD1	TRBV6-6	.	18	TRBJ1-4	TGTGCCAGCAGTACACTAACCTCGACCGGGACAGGACCTGAAAAACTGTTTTTT	CASSTLTSTGTGPEKLFF
TRBD2	TRBV7-2	few	20	TRBJ2-3	TGTGCCAGCAGCCCGCACCTAGCGGGGGTATCCCCCAGGCCCACAGATACGCAGTATTTT	CASSPHLAGVSPRPTDTQYF
TRBD2	TRBV27	few	14	TRBJ2-7	TGTGCCAGCAGTACAAGCGGGAGTACCCACGAGCAGTACTTC	CASSTSGSTHEQYF
TRBD1	TRBV5-6	.	16	TRBJ1-1	TGTGCCAGCAGCCCGGACAGGGGTATAAGGGCCACTGAAGCTTTCTTT	CASSPDRGIRATEAFF
TRBD2	TRBV3-1	many	16	TRBJ2-1	TGTGCCAGCAGCCAAGATCTAACTAGCGGGAAGAATGAGCAGTTCTTC	CASSQDLTSGKNEQFF
.	TRBV2	.	15	TRBJ2-4	TGTGCCAGCATCGGAGCAGGGTCGGCCAAAAACATTCAGTACTTC	CASIGAGSAKNIQYF
.	TRBV20-1	.	14	TRBJ2-6	TGCAGTGCTAGACCCTTAGGGGGGGCCAACGTCCTGACTTTC	CSARPLGGANVLTF
.	TRBV13	many	14	TRBJ2-4	TGTGCCAGCAGCTTAGGGACAACCAAAAACATTCAGTACTTC	CASSLGTTKNIQYF
.	TRBV4-1	.	15	TRBJ1-5	TGCGCCAGCAGCCAAGAATCCCCCAGCAATCAGCCCCAGCATTTT	CASSQESPSNQPQHF
TRBD1	TRBV25-1	few	15	TRBJ2-7	TGTGCCAGCAGTGAAGTGGGCCAGGGGGCATACGAGCAGTACTTC	CASSEVGQGAYEQYF
.	TRBV29-1	many	15	TRBJ2-7	TGCAGCGTTGAAGTCCCGGGACGGATGCCCTACGAGCAGTACTTC	CSVEVPGRMPYEQYF